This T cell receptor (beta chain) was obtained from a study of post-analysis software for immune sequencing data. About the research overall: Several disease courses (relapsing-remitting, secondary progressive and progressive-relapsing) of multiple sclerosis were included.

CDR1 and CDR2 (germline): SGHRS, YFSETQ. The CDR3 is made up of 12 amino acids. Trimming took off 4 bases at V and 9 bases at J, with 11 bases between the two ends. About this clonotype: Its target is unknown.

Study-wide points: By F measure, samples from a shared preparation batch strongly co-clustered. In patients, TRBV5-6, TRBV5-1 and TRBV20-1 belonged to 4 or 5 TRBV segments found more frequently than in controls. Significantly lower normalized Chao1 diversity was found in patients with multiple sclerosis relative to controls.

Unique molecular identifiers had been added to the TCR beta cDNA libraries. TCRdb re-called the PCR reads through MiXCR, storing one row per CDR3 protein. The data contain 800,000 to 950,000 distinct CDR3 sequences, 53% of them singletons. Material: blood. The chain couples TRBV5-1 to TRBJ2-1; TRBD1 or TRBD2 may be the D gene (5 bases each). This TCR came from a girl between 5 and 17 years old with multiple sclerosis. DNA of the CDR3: TGCGCCAGCAGCCCCTGGGGGAGTGAGCAGTTCTTC. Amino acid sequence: CASSPWGSEQFF.